This entry concerns a single T cell receptor (beta chain). Its cognate antigen is unknown. The data were taken from a study of T cell responses to AZD1222 COVID-19 vaccine. Study findings and constraints: Donor demographics were predominantly white British with a female majority; clonal diversity may be underestimated. CD4 TCRs covered the whole spike, strongest at regions 160-218 and 743-854.

With 5 bases removed from V and 10 bases from J, the gap between germline ends came to 15 bases. The CDR3 loop spans 13 amino acids. The germline CDR1 and CDR2 sequences are MNHEY and SVGAGI. Assay: immunoSEQ multiplex PCR; the TCRdb copy retains only in-frame clones and omits some. The table has 70,000 to 80,000 clones, 80% to 90% seen once. The receptor comes from an adult in good health. This chain connects TRBV6-5 to TRBJ2-1; unclear D gene. Sequenced here: peripheral blood, sampled on day 0 of AZD1222 vaccination. The CDR3 nucleotides are TGTGCCAGCAGTACCCAGTCGTGGAACGAGCAGTTCTTC. Its protein is CASSTQSWNEQFF.